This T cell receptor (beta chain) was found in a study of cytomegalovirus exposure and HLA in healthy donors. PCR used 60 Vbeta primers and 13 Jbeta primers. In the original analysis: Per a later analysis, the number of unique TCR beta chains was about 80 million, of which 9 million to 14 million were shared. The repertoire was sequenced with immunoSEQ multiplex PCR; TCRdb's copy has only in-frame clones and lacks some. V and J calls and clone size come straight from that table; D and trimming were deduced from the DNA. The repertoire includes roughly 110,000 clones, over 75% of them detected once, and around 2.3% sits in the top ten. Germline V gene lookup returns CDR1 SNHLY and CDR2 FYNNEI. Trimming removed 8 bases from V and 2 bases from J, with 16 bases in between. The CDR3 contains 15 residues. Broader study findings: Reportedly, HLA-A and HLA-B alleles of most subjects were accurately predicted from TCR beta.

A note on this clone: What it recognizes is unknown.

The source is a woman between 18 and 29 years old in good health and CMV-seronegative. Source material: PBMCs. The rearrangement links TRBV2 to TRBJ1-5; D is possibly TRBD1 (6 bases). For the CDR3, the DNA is TGTGCCAGCGACGCAGGGGAAATCGGCAATCAGCCCCAGCATTTT. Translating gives CASDAGEIGNQPQHF.